This entry lists 20 T cell receptor beta chains sequenced from one sample in a study of blood T cell repertoires in COVID-19. The table came from immunoSEQ multiplex PCR; TCRdb's copy has only in-frame clones and leaves some out. The table shows approximately 210,000 clones, with around 86% occurring only once. Input material: PBMCs or T cells enriched from blood (not recorded which). The receptors here all came from a woman aged 45 to 65 with acute COVID-19.

The chain employs TRBV7-9 and TRBJ2-3; D might be TRBD2 (6 bases). The CDR3 runs 15 residues. V was cut by 2 bases and J by 2 bases, with 11 bases left in between. The germline gives CDR1 SEHNR, CDR2 FQNEAQ (reference sequence). For the CDR3, the DNA is TGTGCCAGCAGCTTAAGAACGGGAGACACAGATACGCAGTATTTT. Translated, it gives CASSLRTGDTDTQYF.

V is TRBV9 and J is TRBJ2-1, with 8 bases identical to TRBD2. Germline V gene lookup returns CDR1 SGDLS and CDR2 YYNGEE. With V trimmed by 0 bases and J by 6 bases, 5 bases remained unmatched. The CDR3 extends over 15 amino acids. The CDR3 is CASSVDPSGFNEQFF. The CDR3 bases are TGTGCCAGCAGCGTAGATCCTAGCGGGTTCAATGAGCAGTTCTTC.

The rearrangement links TRBV19 to TRBJ2-2; D remains ambiguous. V was shortened by 3 bases and J by 5 bases, with 7 bases between the two germline ends. The CDR3 contains 13 residues. The germline gives CDR1 LNHDA, CDR2 SQIVND (reference sequence). DNA of the CDR3: TGTGCCAGTAGTATCCTAAATACCGGGGAGCTGTTTTTT. Translating it yields CASSILNTGELFF.

This clone was counted between two and nine times. This sequence joins TRBV7-2 and TRBJ2-7, with a tentative D call TRBD2 (5 bases). Trimming removed 6 bases from V and 4 bases from J, with 19 bases in between. Germline V lookup: CDR1 SGHTA, CDR2 FQGNSA. The CDR3 is 15 amino acids. This CDR3 reads CASRPPVGDGYEQYF. CDR3 coding DNA: TGTGCCAGCAGACCCCCAGTGGGAGATGGGTACGAGCAGTACTTC.

DNA for the CDR3: TGCGCCAGCAGCCAGCGGGACAGGGGCGCACTGAATGAAAAACTGTTTTTT. This gives the protein CASSQRDRGALNEKLFF. The chain links TRBV4-3 to TRBJ1-4, with 10 positions matching TRBD1. Germline trimming cut 3 bases from V and 5 bases from J; bases unmatched to any gene: 9. CDR1 LGHNA and CDR2 YSLEER come from the germline V gene. CDR3 length: 17 amino acids.

J is TRBJ2-5 and V is TRBV27, with D possibly being TRBD2 (7 bases). Trimming removed 0 bases at V and 7 bases at J, with 15 bases between. The germline gives CDR1 MNHEY, CDR2 SMNVEV (reference sequence). The CDR3 runs to 15 residues. Here the CDR3 reads CASSLSRGAVGTQYF. Written as DNA, the CDR3 is TGTGCCAGCAGTTTATCCCGGGGGGCCGTGGGGACCCAGTACTTC.

This rearrangement joins TRBV7-6 to TRBJ2-5, with D perhaps TRBD2 (5 bases). CDR3 size: 13 residues. V shed 1 base and J shed 5 bases, with 8 bases lying between them. Germline V lookup: CDR1 SGHVS, CDR2 FNYEAQ. This CDR3 is CASSLVLAETQYF. DNA for the CDR3: TGTGCCAGCAGCTTAGTGCTAGCTGAGACCCAGTACTTC.

V usage is TRBV28 and J usage is TRBJ2-7, with D unresolved. Germline values: CDR1 MDHEN, CDR2 SYDVKM. The CDR3 covers 13 residues. With 2 bases removed from V and 3 bases from J, the gap between germline ends came to 8 bases. In nucleotides, the CDR3 is TGTGCCAGCAGTTTAAGCACGGGCTACGAGCAGTACTTC. Translating it yields CASSLSTGYEQYF.

V usage is TRBV24-1 and J usage is TRBJ2-7; 10 nucleotides match TRBD1. V gave up 5 bases and J gave up 5 bases; unmatched junction bases: 5. This CDR3 spans 14 amino acids. Germline CDR1 and CDR2: KGHDR and SFDVKD. The CDR3 DNA reads TGTGCCACCAGTGGGGACAGGGGTCCGGACGAGCAGTACTTC. This gives the protein CATSGDRGPDEQYF.

This clone was recorded a few times. This rearrangement joins TRBV28 to TRBJ1-2; no reliable D call. The germline CDR1 and CDR2 sequences are MDHEN and SYDVKM. V lost 8 bases, J lost 8 bases, and 18 bases lay in between. The CDR3 length is 13 residues. CDR3 amino acids: CASGSGLLGGYTF. Here the CDR3 DNA reads TGTGCCAGCGGTAGTGGACTGTTGGGAGGCTACACCTTC.

This clone was recorded a few times. V gene TRBV9 combines with J gene TRBJ1-6; D is perhaps TRBD1 (5 bases). CDR1 and CDR2 from the germline V gene are SGDLS and YYNGEE. Trimming cost V 2 bases and J 8 bases, with 11 bases left between them. The CDR3 consists of 14 residues. The CDR3 coding sequence is TGTGCCAGCAGCGTTCTAGGGGAGGATTCACCCCTCCACTTT. Translation gives CASSVLGEDSPLHF.

The genes are TRBV28 and TRBJ1-4, with D possibly TRBD1 on 5 matching bases. With 2 bases removed from V and 0 bases from J, the gap between germline ends came to 13 bases. The CDR3 spans 17 residues. Germline V gene lookup returns CDR1 MDHEN and CDR2 SYDVKM. The CDR3 is CASSLRWGTSTNEKLFF. CDR3 DNA: TGTGCCAGCAGTTTAAGGTGGGGCACGTCAACTAATGAAAAACTGTTTTTT.

The rearrangement links TRBV11-2 to TRBJ1-1; possibly TRBD1 for D (5 bases). The length of the CDR3 is 13 residues. Germline CDR1 SGHAT, CDR2 FQNNGV. V was pared by 3 bases and J by 1 base, with 6 bases between. DNA for the CDR3: TGTGCCAGCAGCTTCACAGGGAACACTGAAGCTTTCTTT. It specifies CASSFTGNTEAFF.

This chain connects TRBV28 to TRBJ1-2, with D tentatively TRBD1 (6 bases). V dropped 3 bases and J dropped 8 bases, with 13 bases sitting between them. CDR1 MDHEN and CDR2 SYDVKM come from the germline V gene. The CDR3 extends over 13 amino acids. CDR3 residues: CASSLMAGEGYTF. The CDR3 nucleotides are TGTGCCAGCAGTTTGATGGCAGGGGAAGGCTACACCTTC.

This chain connects TRBV28 to TRBJ2-4, with a weak D call TRBD2 (5 bases). V was trimmed by 8 bases and J by 3 bases, leaving 14 bases between them. The CDR3 is 14 residues long. The V gene's germline CDR1 is MDHEN and CDR2 SYDVKM. Here the CDR3 reads CASLGLGVKNIQYF. As DNA, the CDR3 is TGTGCCAGCTTGGGCTTGGGAGTCAAAAACATTCAGTACTTC.

The gene calls are TRBV28 and TRBJ2-1, with TRBD2 identical over 9 bases. V shed 4 bases, J shed 9 bases, and the junction held 13 bases outside the gene matches. Germline V gives CDR1 MDHEN, CDR2 SYDVKM. This CDR3 comprises 16 residues. CDR3 loop: CASSSPSGMSHGEQFF. CDR3 in DNA: TGTGCCAGCAGTTCACCTAGCGGGATGAGTCATGGTGAGCAGTTCTTC.

J is TRBJ2-1 and V is TRBV19; weak D call: TRBD1 (6 bases). The CDR3 has 14 residues. V lost 3 bases and J lost 7, with 13 bases in between. The germline CDR1 and CDR2 sequences are LNHDA and SQIVND (reference sequence). The CDR3 loop is CASSMRGSGNEQFF. For the CDR3, the DNA is TGTGCCAGTAGTATGAGGGGGAGCGGAAATGAGCAGTTCTTC.

The chain recombines TRBV9 with TRBJ1-2, with D tentatively TRBD1 (5 bases). This CDR3 is 15 amino acids long. V was shortened by 4 bases and J by 4 bases, with 17 bases between the two germline ends. From germline, CDR1 is SGDLS and CDR2 YYNGEE. The DNA for the CDR3 is TGTGCCAGCAGCCCCCAGCCAGCCACAGGCTATGGCTACACCTTC. Translation: CASSPQPATGYGYTF. Based on the CDR3 plus reference TRBV9 and TRBJ1-2, the full variable domain is DSGVTQTPKHLITATGQRVTLRCSPRSGDLSVYWYQQSLDQGLQFLIQYYNGEERAKGNILERFSAQQFPDLHSELNLSSLELGDSALYFCASSPQPATGYGYTFGSGTRLTVV.

This chain joins TRBV5-4 and TRBJ1-2; 7 nucleotides agree with TRBD1. The length of the CDR3 is 14 residues. Looked up from germline, CDR1 is SGHNT and CDR2 is YYREEE (reference sequence). V trimming: 1 base; J trimming: 7 bases; junction bases outside the gene matches: 7. The CDR3 region has the DNA TGTGCCAGCAGCTTGCAAGACAGGGTTCGTGGCTACACCTTC. Translation: CASSLQDRVRGYTF.

The V and J genes are TRBV7-3 and TRBJ2-2; D is perhaps TRBD1 (5 bases). CDR1 is SGHTA, CDR2 FQGTGA, per germline. CDR3 size: 14 residues. Trimming took 5 bases from V and 2 from J, leaving 9 bases between them. The chain's CDR3 is CASSLDSNTGELFF. The CDR3 DNA follows: TGTGCCAGCAGCCTCGACAGTAACACCGGGGAGCTGTTTTTT.